A selection of T cell receptor beta chains follows, all from one sample in a study of blood T cell repertoires in COVID-19. TCRdb keeps only in-frame clones here, not all; method: immunoSEQ multiplex PCR. The sample contains hundreds of thousands of clones, 90% of which appear only once. Sequencing was carried out using PBMCs or T cells enriched from blood (not recorded which). The receptor source for this set is a woman in her late teens or twenties with acute COVID-19. Each CDR3 is given with its conserved first and last residue. D genes are given only for firm matches. Clone size is stated in some rows and not others, as once, few, many or a class when expanded.

TRBJ2-1,TRBV27,TRBD2,-,TGTGCCAGCAGCCCAATAGCGGGAGGACTCTACAATGAGCAGTTCTTC,CASSPIAGGLYNEQFF
TRBJ1-5,TRBV7-8,-,-,TGTGCCAGCAGCGAACCGGGGGGGGTCGGGTATCAGCCCCAGCATTTT,CASSEPGGVGYQPQHF
TRBJ1-1,TRBV7-2,-,-,TGTGCCAGCAGCTTAGATCGGGGTGAAGCTTTCTTT,CASSLDRGEAFF
TRBJ1-5,TRBV5-4,-,-,TGTGCCAGCAGCTTGGGCGGATGGGATCAGCCCCAGCATTTT,CASSLGGWDQPQHF
TRBJ2-7,TRBV28,-,once,TGTGCCAGCAGTCAAGTTGGACTAACTAAGTACGAGCAGTACTTC,CASSQVGLTKYEQYF
TRBJ1-1,TRBV18,-,few,TGTGCCAGCTCACCATCACAACTACAGGACGCGAACACTGAAGCTTTCTTT,CASSPSQLQDANTEAFF
TRBJ2-7,TRBV4-2,TRBD2,-,TGTGCCAGCAGCCTAACCGGGACTAGCGGGAGAATCCGCGAGCAGTACTTC,CASSLTGTSGRIREQYF
TRBJ1-4,TRBV6-5,-,-,TGTGCCAGCAGTTACGGAAGAGGGAATGAAAAACTGTTTTTT,CASSYGRGNEKLFF
TRBJ2-5,TRBV2,TRBD1,few,TGTGCCAGCAACAAAGAACAGGGGGCCCAGTACTTC,CASNKEQGAQYF
TRBJ1-5,TRBV6-6,-,-,TGTGCCAGCGAGGGAGGGGTTGGGAGCAATCAGCCCCAGCATTTT,CASEGGVGSNQPQHF